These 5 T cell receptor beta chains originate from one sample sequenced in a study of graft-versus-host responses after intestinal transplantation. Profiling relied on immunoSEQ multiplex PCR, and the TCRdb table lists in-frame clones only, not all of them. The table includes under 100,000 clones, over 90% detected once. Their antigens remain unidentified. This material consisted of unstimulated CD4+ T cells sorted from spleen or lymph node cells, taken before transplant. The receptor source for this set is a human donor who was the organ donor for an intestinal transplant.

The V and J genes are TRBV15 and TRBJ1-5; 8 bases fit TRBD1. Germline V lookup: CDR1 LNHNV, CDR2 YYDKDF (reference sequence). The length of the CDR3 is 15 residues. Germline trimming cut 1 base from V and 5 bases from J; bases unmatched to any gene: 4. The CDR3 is CATSRGLQGDQPQHF. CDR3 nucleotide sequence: TGTGCCACCAGCAGAGGATTACAGGGGGATCAGCCCCAGCATTTT.

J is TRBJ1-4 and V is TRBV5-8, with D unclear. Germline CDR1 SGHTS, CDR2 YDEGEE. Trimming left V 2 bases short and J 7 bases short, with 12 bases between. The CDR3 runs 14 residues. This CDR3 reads CASSFGDLSEKLFF. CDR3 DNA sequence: TGTGCCAGCAGCTTTGGGGATCTTTCTGAAAAACTGTTTTTT.

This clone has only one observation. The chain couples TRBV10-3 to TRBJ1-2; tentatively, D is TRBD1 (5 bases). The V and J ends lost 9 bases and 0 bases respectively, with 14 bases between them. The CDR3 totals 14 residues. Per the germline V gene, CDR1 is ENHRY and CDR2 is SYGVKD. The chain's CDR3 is CAIARDPANYGYTF. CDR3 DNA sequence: TGTGCCATTGCCCGGGACCCCGCTAACTATGGCTACACCTTC.

CDR3 sequence reads: CASSYDRGGQKLFF. The DNA of the CDR3 is TGTGCCAGCAGCTACGACAGGGGAGGGCAAAAACTGTTTTTT. V and J are TRBV11-2 and TRBJ1-4, with 8 bases matching TRBD1. V shed 4 bases, J shed 9 bases, and the junction held 7 bases outside the gene matches. The CDR3 consists of 14 residues. Germline CDR1 reads SGHAT; CDR2 reads FQNNGV.

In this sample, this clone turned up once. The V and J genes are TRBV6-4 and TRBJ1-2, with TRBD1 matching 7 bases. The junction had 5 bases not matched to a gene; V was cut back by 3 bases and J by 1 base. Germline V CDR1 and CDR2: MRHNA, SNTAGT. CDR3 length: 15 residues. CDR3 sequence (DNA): TGTGCCAGCAGTGAAGGGACAGTGGATAACTATGGCTACACCTTC. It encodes CASSEGTVDNYGYTF.